The 29 T cell receptor beta chains in this list originate from one sample, sequenced in a study of blood T cell repertoires in COVID-19. Data came from immunoSEQ multiplex PCR; TCRdb stores just in-frame clones and leaves some out. Among 250,000 to 350,000 clones listed, 90% were seen once. Sample: peripheral blood. The receptors were gathered from a woman between 50 and 59 years old with COVID-19, enrolled during active disease.

This chain connects TRBV6-2 or TRBV6-3 to TRBJ2-1, with D tentatively TRBD1 (6 bases). The CDR3 runs to 14 residues. The germline CDR1 and CDR2 sequences are MNHEY and SVGEGT. The ends were cut back, 6 bases at V and 12 bases at J, with 21 bases in the middle. CDR3 protein: CASSSGTKAAGQFF. In DNA, the CDR3 is TGTGCCAGCAGCTCCGGGACAAAAGCGGCGGGGCAGTTCTTC.

The chain is built from TRBV7-7 and TRBJ2-5, with TRBD2 matching 12 bases. V trimming: 5 bases; J trimming: 0 bases; junction bases outside the gene matches: 4. Germline V lookup: CDR1 SSHAT, CDR2 FNYEAQ (reference sequence). This CDR3 contains 16 residues. CDR3 loop: CASSPTSGRYQETQYF. The CDR3 coding sequence is TGTGCCAGCAGCCCAACTAGCGGGAGGTACCAAGAGACCCAGTACTTC.

The V call is TRBV5-5, the J call TRBJ2-3, with 7 positions matching TRBD2. The trim removed 7 bases at V and 2 bases at J, leaving 13 bases unmatched. The CDR3 extends over 16 amino acids. CDR1 and CDR2 (germline): SGHKS, YYEKEE (reference sequence). The CDR3 region is CASSRTGTTFTDTQYF. CDR3 DNA sequence: TGTGCCAGCTCTAGGACCGGGACTACTTTCACAGATACGCAGTATTTT. The entire variable domain, with the rest obtained from reference TRBV5-5 and TRBJ2-3, is as follows: DAGVTQSPTHLIKTRGQQVTLRCSPISGHKSVSWYQQVLGQGPQFIFQYYEKEERGRGNFPDRFSARQFPNYSSELNVNALLLGDSALYLCASSRTGTTFTDTQYFGPGTRLTVL.

The rearrangement links TRBV5-1 to TRBJ2-5; D is perhaps TRBD1 (6 bases). The CDR3 loop spans 15 amino acids. Trimming took 0 bases from V and 4 from J, leaving 13 bases between them. Germline values: CDR1 SGHRS, CDR2 YFSETQ. The CDR3 DNA reads TGCGCCAGCAGCTTGGGGGGGCCAGGGCGAGAGACCCAGTACTTC. Protein product: CASSLGGPGRETQYF.

The CDR3 DNA reads as TGTGCCAGCAGTTATGATCTAACAAAGCGAGCTTTCTTT. The encoded protein is CASSYDLTKRAFF. The chain links TRBV6-5 to TRBJ1-1, with D unresolved. Trimming removed 3 bases from V and 10 bases from J, with 15 bases in between. CDR3 length equals 13 residues. CDR1 is MNHEY and CDR2 is SVGAGI in the germline V gene.

The chain is built from TRBV25-1 and TRBJ1-5, with TRBD1 as a possible D gene (5 bases). V was pared by 8 bases and J by 1 base, with 15 bases between. This CDR3 has 15 residues. Germline V gives CDR1 MGHDK, CDR2 SYGVNS. CDR3 amino acids: CASSPRRDSNQPQHF. The CDR3 DNA reads TGTGCCAGCTCTCCGCGGAGGGACAGCAATCAGCCCCAGCATTTT.

Written as DNA, the CDR3 is TGTGCCAGTAGTTCGACCCCGGGACTAGGGAGGGGGCAGCCCCAGCATTTT. Amino acid sequence: CASSSTPGLGRGQPQHF. The chain recombines TRBV19 with TRBJ1-5, with a tentative D call TRBD1 (6 bases). The CDR3 contains 17 residues. Germline V CDR1 and CDR2: LNHDA, SQIVND (reference sequence). V lost 5 bases and J lost 7, with 24 bases in between.

The chain uses TRBV19 and TRBJ2-3; TRBD2 might be the D (5 bases). V gave up 7 bases and J gave up 3 bases, with 20 bases separating them. CDR3 size: 16 residues. Germline V CDR1 and CDR2: LNHDA, SQIVND (reference sequence). The CDR3 DNA reads TGTGCCAGTATCTCCCGGCCCCGGACTTCTACAGATACGCAGTATTTT. This codes for CASISRPRTSTDTQYF.

The J gene is TRBJ1-1, the V gene TRBV3-1 (or the pseudogene TRBV3-2); D unclear. The CDR3 totals 14 residues. The ends were cut back, 0 bases at V and 5 bases at J, with 10 bases in the middle. CDR1 is LGHDT, CDR2 YNNKEL, per germline (reference sequence). The DNA of the CDR3 is TGTGCCAGCAGCCAAGAGAGTTTACGGACTGAAGCTTTCTTT. This codes for CASSQESLRTEAFF.

The rearrangement uses TRBV5-1 and TRBJ2-7; TRBD1 aligns across 10 bases. From germline, CDR1 is SGHRS and CDR2 YFSETQ. J gave up 3 bases and V 1 base, and 10 bases lay outside the gene matches. The CDR3 spans 17 residues. The DNA of the CDR3 is TGCGCCAGCAGCTTGTCCGGGGACAGGGGAGTTAACTACGAGCAGTACTTC. Protein sequence: CASSLSGDRGVNYEQYF.

The V and J genes are TRBV18 and TRBJ2-4, with TRBD2 identical over 9 bases. The V segment lost 1 base and the J segment 8 bases; nucleotides outside the gene matches: 9. The CDR3 extends over 16 amino acids. The V gene's germline CDR1 is KGHSH and CDR2 LQKENI. CDR3 nucleotides: TGTGCCAGCTCACCACGGTCAGCGGGAGGTAGGGACATTCAGTACTTC. Its translation is CASSPRSAGGRDIQYF.

CDR3 residues: CATSDLPRDRGTDTQYF. CDR3 DNA sequence: TGTGCCACCAGTGATTTACCTCGGGACAGGGGAACAGATACGCAGTATTTT. The chain uses TRBV24-1 and TRBJ2-3; 10 bases are shared with TRBD1. Germline V CDR1 and CDR2: KGHDR, SFDVKD. The length of the CDR3 is 17 residues. J was trimmed by 3 bases and V by 1 base; bases with no gene match: 6.

The sample holds one count of this clone. V usage is TRBV18 and J usage is TRBJ2-1; D unresolved. The CDR3 contains 16 residues. In germline, CDR1 is KGHSH, CDR2 LQKENI. V shed 3 bases and J shed 0 bases, with 12 bases lying between them. CDR3 loop: CASSPNVGSSYNEQFF. The CDR3 bases are TGTGCCAGCTCACCTAACGTCGGGTCCTCCTACAATGAGCAGTTCTTC.

V is TRBV5-1 and J is TRBJ2-1, with 10 bases aligning to TRBD1. From germline, CDR1 is SGHRS and CDR2 YFSETQ. The CDR3 loop spans 16 amino acids. V shed 4 bases and J 0 bases; nucleotides not matched to a gene: 4. CDR3 amino acids: CASSPRTGGSYNEQFF. The DNA for the CDR3 is TGCGCCAGCAGCCCCCGGACAGGGGGCTCCTACAATGAGCAGTTCTTC.

V and J are TRBV18 and TRBJ2-3; 9 bases match TRBD1. J was trimmed by 7 bases and V by 3 bases; bases with no gene match: 2. The CDR3 sequence is 13 residues long. In germline, CDR1 is KGHSH, CDR2 LQKENI. CDR3 amino acids: CASSPDRGNTQYF. Here the CDR3 DNA reads TGTGCCAGCTCACCTGACAGGGGGAATACGCAGTATTTT.

The chain recombines TRBV11-3 with TRBJ2-1; 10 nucleotides line up with TRBD1. The CDR3 length is 15 residues. With 4 bases clipped from V and 12 bases from J, the junction kept 12 bases outside the gene matches. CDR1 and CDR2 (germline): SGHNT, YENEEA. The CDR3 spells CASSSGTGVFRGQFF. The CDR3 nucleotides read TGTGCCAGCAGCTCCGGGACAGGGGTGTTCAGGGGGCAGTTCTTC.

The chain combines TRBV4-1 with TRBJ1-5, with 8 bases lining up with TRBD1. The ends lost 2 bases at V and 3 bases at J; junction bases unmatched: 6. This CDR3 spans 16 amino acids. Germline CDR1 and CDR2: MGHRA and YSYEKL. DNA of the CDR3: TGCGCCAGCAGCCAACCAGGACAGGGAAACAATCAGCCCCAGCATTTT. Translating gives CASSQPGQGNNQPQHF.

This rearrangement joins TRBV30 to TRBJ2-5; 8 nucleotides align to TRBD1. The CDR3 has 13 residues. From germline, CDR1 is GTSNPN and CDR2 SVGIG (reference sequence). Trimming removed 4 bases from V and 1 base from J; junction bases left unmatched: 2. CDR3 in amino acids: CAWTGQAQETQYF. The CDR3 coding sequence is TGTGCCTGGACGGGACAGGCCCAAGAGACCCAGTACTTC.

In regard to this clone: A junction boundary mismatches the germline segment, possibly from a read error. The rearrangement links TRBV7-7 to TRBJ2-1; tentatively, D is TRBD2 (7 bases). Germline V CDR1 and CDR2: SSHAT, FNYEAQ (reference sequence). This CDR3 spans 15 amino acids. CDR3: CASSLGGGAYNEQFF. The CDR3 DNA follows: TGTGCTAGCAGCCTGGGGGGGGGCGCCTACAATGAGCAGTTCTTC. Full variable domain (outside the CDR3, taken from reference TRBV7-7 and TRBJ2-1): GAGVSQSPRYKVTKRGQDVTLRCDPISSHATLYWYQQALGQGPEFLTYFNYEAQPDKSGLPSDRFSAERPEGSISTLTIQRTEQRDSAMYRCASSLGGGAYNEQFFGPGTRLTVL.

This clone was detected once. The gene calls are TRBV2 and TRBJ2-1; D is possibly TRBD2 (5 bases). This CDR3 is built from 17 residues. Trimming removed 7 bases from V and 3 bases from J, with 22 bases in between. The germline CDR1 and CDR2 sequences are SNHLY and FYNNEI. CDR3 in DNA: TGTGCCAGCATCCGTGAATACTTCCCGAGGGACTACAATGAGCAGTTCTTC. It codes for CASIREYFPRDYNEQFF.

In its sample, this clone was seen a few times. The chain carries TRBV7-6 and TRBJ2-2; the D is unclear. V lost 5 bases to trimming and J lost 2 bases, with 12 bases between them. CDR1 is SGHVS, CDR2 FNYEAQ, per germline. This CDR3 spans 15 amino acids. In DNA, the CDR3 is TGTGCCAGCAGCCCCCGGGTCATAAACACCGGGGAGCTGTTTTTT. It specifies CASSPRVINTGELFF.

The rearrangement uses TRBV9 and TRBJ2-7; a weak D match, TRBD2 (6 bases). The length of the CDR3 is 14 residues. Germline V lookup: CDR1 SGDLS, CDR2 YYNGEE. V shed 0 bases and J shed 2 bases, with 9 bases lying between them. CDR3 in DNA: TGTGCCAGCAGCGTAGCCCCGGGAGCCTACGAGCAGTACTTC. Its protein is CASSVAPGAYEQYF.

The V gene is TRBV5-6, the J gene TRBJ2-4; D is uncertain. V was trimmed by 0 bases and J by 9 bases, leaving 10 bases between them. Germline lookup yields CDR1 SGHDT and CDR2 YYEEEE. This CDR3 comprises 13 residues. DNA of the CDR3: TGTGCCAGCAGCTTGGTGTCCGTGAGCATTCAGTACTTC. It encodes CASSLVSVSIQYF.

This CDR3 reads CASSLLNEQFF. Written as DNA, the CDR3 is TGTGCCAGCAGCCTTCTAAATGAGCAGTTCTTC. The V gene is TRBV7-8, the J gene TRBJ2-1; no firm D call. V lost 5 bases and J lost 7, with 6 bases in between. This CDR3 comprises 11 residues. Germline-derived CDR1 and CDR2 are SGHVS and FQNEAQ.

The gene calls are TRBV6-5 and TRBJ1-2; a possible D gene is TRBD1 (5 bases). The germline gives CDR1 MNHEY, CDR2 SVGAGI. CDR3 length equals 14 residues. Trimming stripped 7 bases from V and 7 bases from J, with 19 bases between. The CDR3 loop is CASNPPSGGSGYTF. The CDR3 nucleotides are TGTGCCAGCAATCCACCCTCGGGGGGGAGTGGCTACACCTTC.

This chain joins TRBV2 and TRBJ2-7; D is possibly TRBD1 (6 bases). V was shortened by 10 bases and J by 2 bases, with 15 bases between the two germline ends. The CDR3 is 13 amino acids. Germline V gene lookup returns CDR1 SNHLY and CDR2 FYNNEI. The CDR3 sequence is CATRYGTPYEQYF. In DNA form, the CDR3 reads TGTGCCACGAGGTATGGGACACCCTACGAGCAGTACTTC. The variable domain in full, completed from reference TRBV2 and TRBJ2-7, reads EPEVTQTPSHQVTQMGQEVILRCVPISNHLYFYWYRQILGQKVEFLVSFYNNEISEKSEIFDDQFSVERPDGSNFTLKIRSTKLEDSAMYFCATRYGTPYEQYFGPGTRLTVT.

This chain joins TRBV7-8 and TRBJ2-2, with 8 bases fitting TRBD1. CDR1 is SGHVS, CDR2 FQNEAQ, per germline. The CDR3 covers 17 residues. The junction had 14 bases not matched to a gene; V was cut back by 5 bases and J by 6 bases. DNA for the CDR3: TGTGCCAGCAGCGTTAGAGGTCCAGGGGGCGCCTCCGGGGAGCTGTTTTTT. Translating it yields CASSVRGPGGASGELFF.

The chain links TRBV5-1 to TRBJ1-6; D is perhaps TRBD1 (6 bases). The CDR3 is 15 residues long. V was cut by 6 bases and J by 9 bases, with 19 bases left in between. CDR1 is SGHRS, CDR2 YFSETQ, per germline. The CDR3 loop is CASKPLWQGSSPLHF. In nucleotides, the CDR3 is TGCGCCAGCAAGCCGCTTTGGCAGGGGAGTTCACCCCTCCACTTT.

This sequence joins TRBV11-3 and TRBJ2-3; 10 bases line up with TRBD1. Germline assignment: CDR1 SGHNT and CDR2 YENEEA. This CDR3 contains 16 residues. With 4 bases clipped from V and 1 base from J, the junction kept 5 bases outside the gene matches. DNA for the CDR3: TGTGCCAGCAGCTCCCGGGACAGGGGTGGCACAGATACGCAGTATTTT. It yields the protein CASSSRDRGGTDTQYF. The whole variable domain, remainder taken from reference TRBV11-3 and TRBJ2-3, is EAGVVQSPRYKIIEKKQPVAFWCNPISGHNTLYWYLQNLGQGPELLIRYENEEAVDDSQLPKDRFSAERLKGVDSTLKIQPAELGDSAVYLCASSSRDRGGTDTQYFGPGTRLTVL.